Following are 25 T cell receptor beta chains from one sample sequenced in a study of T-cell reconstitution after alpha-beta-depleted transplantation in children. During its preparation, the TCRbeta library received unique molecular identifiers. TCRdb processed the PCR reads anew with MiXCR; each CDR3 protein has one entry. The sample yields about 830,000 distinct CDR3 sequences, 15% to 20% seen once. Material: PBMCs, mostly from graft donor cells, obtained 360 days after TCRalphabeta/CD19-depleted stem cell transplant. The receptors were gathered from a male patient younger than 18 who had a stem cell transplant for acute lymphoblastic leukemia, so the T cells may come from the graft donor.

This chain uses TRBV7-3 with TRBJ2-4, with D possibly TRBD2 on 6 matching bases. CDR1 and CDR2 (germline): SGHTA, FQGTGA. CDR3 length: 19 residues. V lost 5 bases to trimming and J lost 0 bases, with 23 bases between them. The CDR3, as DNA: TGTGCCAGCAGCCCCACCGCCCCGGGACTGCAACTAGCCAAAAACATTCAGTACTTC. It codes for CASSPTAPGLQLAKNIQYF.

This clonotype has just a few counts. The chain links TRBV4-1 to TRBJ2-1, with a possible D match to TRBD2 (5 bases). Per the germline V gene, CDR1 is MGHRA and CDR2 is YSYEKL. The V end was cut by 3 bases, the J end by 4 bases, with 16 bases between. The CDR3 sequence is 16 residues long. DNA of the CDR3: TGCGCCAGCAGCCACCTGGACTCATACCCATACAATGAGCAGTTCTTC. This sequence encodes CASSHLDSYPYNEQFF.

The chain is built from TRBV20-1 and TRBJ2-1, with TRBD2 identical over 10 bases. CDR3 length: 15 amino acids. With 4 bases clipped from V and 5 bases from J, the junction kept 8 bases outside the gene matches. CDR1 is DFQATT and CDR2 is SNEGSKA in the germline V gene (reference sequence). The CDR3 is CSANSISGGNNEQFF. The CDR3 DNA reads TGCAGTGCTAACTCCATTAGCGGGGGGAACAATGAGCAGTTCTTC.

The CDR3, as DNA: TGTGCCAGCAGCCCCGCTCGCGGAGGGGAGGCCTATGGCTACACCTTC. This translates into CASSPARGGEAYGYTF. The V gene is TRBV7-9, the J gene TRBJ1-2, with D tentatively TRBD1 (5 bases). Per germline, CDR1 SEHNR and CDR2 FQNEAQ (reference sequence). The CDR3 runs 16 residues. The V and J ends lost 5 bases and 4 bases respectively, with 20 bases between them. The variable domain in full, completed from reference TRBV7-9 and TRBJ1-2, reads DTGVSQNPRHKITKRGQNVTFRCDPISEHNRLYWYRQTLGQGPEFLTYFQNEAQLEKSRLLSDRFSAERPKGSFSTLEIQRTEQGDSAMYLCASSPARGGEAYGYTFGSGTRLTVV.

In this sample, this clonotype turned up a few times. The chain links TRBV4-1 to TRBJ2-2; D is ambiguous. Trimming left V 9 bases short and J 4 bases short, with 15 bases between. CDR1 is MGHRA and CDR2 is YSYEKL in the germline V gene. The CDR3 sequence is 14 residues long. The CDR3 nucleotides are TGCGCCAGTTCCGGTGGCCCAGCCACCGGGGAGCTGTTTTTT. It yields the protein CASSGGPATGELFF.

This chain joins TRBV6-1 and TRBJ2-3; 8 nucleotides agree with TRBD2. With 7 bases clipped from V and 3 bases from J, the junction kept 9 bases outside the gene matches. The length of the CDR3 is 15 residues. Germline-derived CDR1 and CDR2 are MNHNS and SASEGT. The DNA for the CDR3 is TGTGCCAGCAACTACAGAGGCGGGGGGACAGATACGCAGTATTTT. Encoded protein: CASNYRGGGTDTQYF.

This clonotype occurred a few times. The chain uses TRBV12-3 or TRBV12-4 and TRBJ1-5, with D unresolved. The V end was cut by 6 bases, the J end by 4 bases, with 16 bases between. CDR3 length equals 15 residues. The CDR3 sequence: CASSPLNILNQPQHF. CDR3 sequence (DNA): TGTGCCAGCAGCCCTCTGAACATACTTAATCAGCCCCAGCATTTT.

In this sample, this clonotype turned up a few times. The V and J genes are TRBV4-1 and TRBJ2-2, with 8 bases matching TRBD2. The junction had 7 bases not matched to a gene; V was cut back by 4 bases and J by 3 bases. Per germline, CDR1 MGHRA and CDR2 YSYEKL. This CDR3 contains 16 residues. CDR3: CASSPLSGGYTGELFF. The DNA of the CDR3 is TGCGCCAGCAGCCCACTGTCGGGGGGGTACACCGGGGAGCTGTTTTTT.

This clonotype was seen a handful of times. The chain recombines TRBV10-3 with TRBJ1-1; TRBD1 might be the D (6 bases). V was trimmed by 4 bases and J by 4 bases, leaving 13 bases between them. The CDR3 sequence is 14 residues long. CDR1 is ENHRY, CDR2 SYGVKD, per germline. DNA for the CDR3: TGTGCCATCAGTGCTGGGGGCGCCGGCACTGAAGCTTTCTTT. It is translated as CAISAGGAGTEAFF.

The V gene is TRBV10-2, the J gene TRBJ2-7; 7 nucleotides align to TRBD2. Per the germline V gene, CDR1 is WSHSY and CDR2 is SAAADI. The CDR3 runs 15 residues. V was pared by 6 bases and J by 5 bases, with 13 bases of the junction left unmatched. The CDR3 nucleotides are TGCGCCAGCAGCGGTTCCTACAGCGGGATAAACGAGCAGTACTTC. This sequence encodes CASSGSYSGINEQYF.

In its sample, this clonotype was seen many times. The chain recombines TRBV27 with TRBJ1-1, with a tentative D call TRBD1 (6 bases). Trimming cost V 6 bases and J 5 bases, with 16 bases left between them. The length of the CDR3 is 14 residues. Germline V CDR1 and CDR2: MNHEY, SMNVEV (reference sequence). The CDR3 is CASSLRGGRTEAFF. The CDR3 bases are TGTGCCAGCAGCCTTCGAGGGGGGAGGACTGAAGCTTTCTTT.

The V and J genes are TRBV12-3 or TRBV12-4 and TRBJ2-7, with 9 bases aligning to TRBD2. This CDR3 comprises 15 residues. The ends lost 6 bases at V and 5 bases at J; junction bases unmatched: 11. CDR3 in amino acids: CASSYPTSGRDEQYF. CDR3 DNA sequence: TGTGCCAGCAGCTACCCGACTAGCGGTCGGGACGAGCAGTACTTC.

In its sample, this clonotype was seen many times. The rearrangement uses TRBV12-3 or TRBV12-4 and TRBJ2-2; D not certain. The V gene lost 3 bases and the J gene lost 3 bases, with 11 bases spanning the gap. The CDR3 consists of 15 residues. The CDR3 protein is CASSFVNSYTGELFF. CDR3 DNA sequence: TGTGCCAGCAGTTTTGTGAACTCCTACACCGGGGAGCTGTTTTTT.

The CDR3, as DNA: TGTGCCAGCAGCCAAGGTTGGAACAATGAGCAGTTCTTC. This sequence encodes CASSQGWNNEQFF. V and J are TRBV4-2 and TRBJ2-1; D uncertain. This CDR3 region has 13 residues. The V end lost 1 base, the J end lost 5 bases, and 6 bases lay between the germline ends. Per the germline V gene, CDR1 is LGHNA and CDR2 is YNFKEQ.

The chain combines TRBV15 with TRBJ2-1; tentatively, D is TRBD2 (5 bases). Germline V gene sequence: CDR1 LNHNV, CDR2 YYDKDF (reference sequence). This CDR3 contains 13 residues. Trimming pared 3 bases from V and 6 bases from J, leaving 9 bases between. CDR3 sequence (DNA): TGTGCCACCAGCAGCGGGGTCCGCAATGAGCAGTTCTTC. It encodes CATSSGVRNEQFF.

This clonotype has more than one count but fewer than ten. This chain uses TRBV5-1 with TRBJ1-5, with no clear D. Germline CDR1 is SGHRS and CDR2 is YFSETQ. The length of the CDR3 is 17 residues. V was cut by 0 bases and J by 0 bases, with 13 bases left in between. For the CDR3, the DNA is TGCGCCAGCAGCTTGGATTGGCAGTGCTATAGCAATCAGCCCCAGCATTTT. Translated: CASSLDWQCYSNQPQHF.

This clonotype turned up a few times. The chain recombines TRBV4-1 with TRBJ1-1; D possibly corresponds to TRBD1 (5 bases). This CDR3 is 13 amino acids long. The germline CDR1 and CDR2 sequences are MGHRA and YSYEKL. Trimming pared 4 bases from V and 4 bases from J, leaving 10 bases between. The DNA for the CDR3 is TGCGCCAGCAGCCCTCCAGGGAGCACTGAAGCTTTCTTT. Translating gives CASSPPGSTEAFF.

The rearrangement links TRBV7-9 to TRBJ1-5, with 7 nucleotides matching TRBD1. The CDR3 contains 14 residues. Germline values: CDR1 SEHNR, CDR2 FQNEAQ (reference sequence). J lost 6 bases, V lost 5 bases, and 7 bases had no gene match. CDR3 bases: TGTGCCAGCAGCGAGACAGGGTGGGGTCAGCCCCAGCATTTT. Amino acid sequence: CASSETGWGQPQHF.

This clonotype was observed a handful of times. The chain couples TRBV5-1 to TRBJ2-3; D remains ambiguous. Trimming removed 0 bases from V and 2 bases from J, with 16 bases in between. CDR3 length equals 17 residues. The germline CDR1 and CDR2 sequences are SGHRS and YFSETQ. This CDR3 is CASSLAGLHYDTDTQYF. In DNA form, the CDR3 reads TGCGCCAGCAGCTTGGCCGGGTTGCACTATGACACAGATACGCAGTATTTT.

The chain uses TRBV29-1 and TRBJ2-5; 8 bases map to TRBD1. The germline CDR1 and CDR2 sequences are SQVTM and ANQGSEA. CDR3 length equals 12 residues. CDR3 bases: TGCACCGCCGGGACAGGACAAGAGACCCAGTACTTC. This codes for CTAGTGQETQYF.

This sequence joins TRBV7-6 and TRBJ2-2; 7 nucleotides align to TRBD2. The V gene's germline CDR1 is SGHVS and CDR2 FNYEAQ. The CDR3 is 17 amino acids. The junction had 5 bases not matched to a gene; V was cut back by 0 bases and J by 1 base. The CDR3 sequence: CASSLAEASGNTGELFF. CDR3 nucleotides: TGTGCCAGCAGCTTAGCGGAGGCTAGCGGGAACACCGGGGAGCTGTTTTTT.

The chain combines TRBV5-1 with TRBJ2-7, with 11 bases identical to TRBD2. Per germline, CDR1 SGHRS and CDR2 YFSETQ. Trimming cost V 5 bases and J 3 bases; bases outside gene matches: 10. The CDR3 totals 16 residues. CDR3 sequence: CASSGSGTSGVYEQYF. For the CDR3, the DNA is TGCGCCAGCAGTGGGTCCGGGACTAGCGGAGTCTACGAGCAGTACTTC.

This clonotype was counted between two and nine times. This chain joins TRBV12-3 or TRBV12-4 and TRBJ2-3; 11 bases are shared with TRBD2. V was clipped by 5 bases and J by 2 bases; unmatched bases: 12. This CDR3 contains 18 residues. CDR3 coding DNA: TGTGCCAGCAGTCTACCACCTCCGGGACTAGCGGACACAGATACGCAGTATTTT. Translated: CASSLPPPGLADTDTQYF.

The chain joins TRBV7-9 to TRBJ2-3, with a possible D match to TRBD2 (6 bases). The CDR3 has 17 amino acids. In germline, CDR1 is SEHNR, CDR2 FQNEAQ (reference sequence). V was trimmed by 5 bases and J by 0 bases, leaving 18 bases between them. Here the CDR3 reads CASSENAYGTSTDTQYF. As DNA, the CDR3 is TGTGCCAGCAGCGAAAATGCCTACGGGACTAGCACAGATACGCAGTATTTT.

Only a few counts were recorded for this clonotype. CDR3 sequence (DNA): TGCAGTGGATGTACTGAGACAGGGGGAAGCAATCAGCCCCAGCATTTT. Protein product: CSGCTETGGSNQPQHF. The chain couples TRBV20-1 to TRBJ1-5, with TRBD1 matching over 9 bases. The length of the CDR3 is 16 residues. The germline gives CDR1 DFQATT, CDR2 SNEGSKA (reference sequence). Trimming at V came to 7 bases and at J to 1 base, leaving 11 bases not matched to a gene.